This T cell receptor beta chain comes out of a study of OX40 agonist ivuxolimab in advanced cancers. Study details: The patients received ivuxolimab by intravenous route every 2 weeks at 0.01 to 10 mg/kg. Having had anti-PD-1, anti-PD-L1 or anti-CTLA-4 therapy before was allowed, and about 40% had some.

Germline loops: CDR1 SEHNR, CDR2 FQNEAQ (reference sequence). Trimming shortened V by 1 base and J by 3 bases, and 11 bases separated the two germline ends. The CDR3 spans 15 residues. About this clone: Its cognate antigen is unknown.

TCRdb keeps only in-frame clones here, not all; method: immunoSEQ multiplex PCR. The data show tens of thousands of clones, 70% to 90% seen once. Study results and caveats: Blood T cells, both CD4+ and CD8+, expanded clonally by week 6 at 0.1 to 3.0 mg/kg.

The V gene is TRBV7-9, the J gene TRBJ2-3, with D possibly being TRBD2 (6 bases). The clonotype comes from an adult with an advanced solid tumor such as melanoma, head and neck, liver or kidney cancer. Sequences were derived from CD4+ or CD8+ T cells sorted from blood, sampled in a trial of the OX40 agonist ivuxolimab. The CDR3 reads CASSLGVGSTDTQYF. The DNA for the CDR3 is TGTGCCAGCAGCTTAGGTGTCGGGAGTACAGATACGCAGTATTTT. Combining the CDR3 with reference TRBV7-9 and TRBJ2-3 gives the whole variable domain DTGVSQNPRHKITKRGQNVTFRCDPISEHNRLYWYRQTLGQGPEFLTYFQNEAQLEKSRLLSDRFSAERPKGSFSTLEIQRTEQGDSAMYLCASSLGVGSTDTQYFGPGTRLTVL.